These 27 T cell receptor beta chains were all obtained from the same sample, sequenced in a study of T-cell reconstitution after alpha-beta-depleted transplantation in children. The library targeted TCRbeta and was prepared with unique molecular identifiers. One entry per CDR3 protein, called by TCRdb with MiXCR from the PCR reads. In the table there are over 120,000 distinct CDR3 sequences, more than 8% of which are singletons. This specimen consisted of PBMCs, mostly from graft donor cells, obtained 180 days after TCRalphabeta/CD19-depleted stem cell transplant. These receptors came from a female patient aged 2 to 10 who had a stem cell transplant for congenital amegakaryocytic thrombocytopenia, so the T cells may come from the graft donor.

This chain joins TRBV6-2 or TRBV6-3 and TRBJ2-7, with D possibly TRBD1 on 6 matching bases. V dropped 5 bases and J dropped 4 bases, with 9 bases sitting between them. CDR3 length: 12 residues. Per germline, CDR1 MNHEY and CDR2 SVGEGT. The CDR3 here is CASSRTVYEQYF. The CDR3 DNA sequence: TGTGCCAGCAGTCGGACAGTGTACGAGCAGTACTTC.

This clonotype was seen a few times. The V gene is TRBV7-7, the J gene TRBJ2-2, with 7 nucleotides matching TRBD1. With V trimmed by 2 bases and J by 6 bases, 9 bases remained unmatched. The CDR3 covers 16 residues. Germline CDR1 and CDR2: SSHAT and FNYEAQ (reference sequence). CDR3 coding DNA: TGTGCCAGCAGCTTAAGGGGGCCCGTGGCGTCCGGGGAGCTGTTTTTT. Its protein is CASSLRGPVASGELFF.

This clonotype was detected ten times or more. CDR3: CSAREAPGTSGPYEQYF. DNA of the CDR3: TGCAGTGCTAGAGAGGCCCCCGGGACTAGCGGCCCTTACGAGCAGTACTTC. This chain links TRBV20-1 with TRBJ2-7; 11 bases are a match to TRBD2. After removal of 0 bases from V and 4 bases from J, the junction contained 11 bases not matched to a gene. The germline V gene has CDR1 DFQATT and CDR2 SNEGSKA (reference sequence). The CDR3 spans 17 residues.

The chain joins TRBV20-1 to TRBJ2-5; 7 bases agree with TRBD2. There are 13 residues in the CDR3. From germline, CDR1 is DFQATT and CDR2 SNEGSKA (reference sequence). V trimming: 5 bases; J trimming: 1 base; junction bases outside the gene matches: 4. CDR3 in DNA: TGCAGTGCTCCTCGGACTAGCCAAGAGACCCAGTACTTC. This codes for CSAPRTSQETQYF.

This clonotype was picked up many times. The chain links TRBV7-6 to TRBJ2-5; no definite D call. The CDR3 loop spans 12 amino acids. V was cut by 2 bases and J by 1 base, with 2 bases left in between. Per germline, CDR1 SGHVS and CDR2 FNYEAQ. The DNA of the CDR3 is TGTGCCAGCAGCTTAACCCAAGAGACCCAGTACTTC. Its translation is CASSLTQETQYF.

This clonotype came up a few times. V gene TRBV20-1 combines with J gene TRBJ1-5; 7 nucleotides agree with TRBD1. V was pared by 4 bases and J by 6 bases, with 6 bases of the junction left unmatched. Per germline, CDR1 DFQATT and CDR2 SNEGSKA (reference sequence). The CDR3 extends over 13 amino acids. The CDR3: CSAKYRGTQPQHF. CDR3 nucleotide sequence: TGCAGTGCTAAATACAGGGGAACTCAGCCCCAGCATTTT.

This clonotype was picked up many times. This rearrangement joins TRBV20-1 to TRBJ2-5; the match to TRBD2 covers 10 bases. V was clipped by 0 bases and J by 5 bases; unmatched bases: 12. Germline V lookup: CDR1 DFQATT, CDR2 SNEGSKA (reference sequence). The CDR3 extends over 17 amino acids. CDR3 in amino acids: CSARDQASGSSTETQYF. For the CDR3, the DNA is TGCAGTGCTAGAGATCAGGCTAGCGGGAGTAGTACGGAGACCCAGTACTTC.

On this clonotype: An end of the junction does not agree with germline; a read error may underlie this. V is TRBV7-9 and J is TRBJ1-3; D is undetermined. In germline, CDR1 is SEHNR, CDR2 FQNEAQ (reference sequence). The CDR3 is made up of 15 amino acids. The CDR3 is CTSSLGRSSGNTIYF. The CDR3 nucleotides are TGTACCAGCAGCTTAGGACGTTCCTCTGGAAACACCATATATTTT.

This clonotype has just a few counts. The chain is built from TRBV20-1 and TRBJ2-5; D unclear. The CDR3 has 12 residues. Looked up from germline, CDR1 is DFQATT and CDR2 is SNEGSKA (reference sequence). Trimming stripped 4 bases from V and 0 bases from J, with 6 bases between. The CDR3 region is CSATDHQETQYF. The CDR3 DNA follows: TGCAGTGCTACGGACCACCAAGAGACCCAGTACTTC.

Worth noting for this clonotype: The junction shows a germline mismatch at one end, possibly a read error. This sequence joins TRBV7-8 and TRBJ2-6; D might be TRBD1 (6 bases). The CDR3 length is 18 residues. The germline V gene has CDR1 SGHVS and CDR2 FQNEAQ. The CDR3 nucleotides read TGTGCCAGCAGCTTAGCTCGGATTCAGGGGCCTGGGGCCAACGGCCTGACTTTC. It yields the protein CASSLARIQGPGANGLTF.

This clonotype was detected a few times. The chain joins TRBV11-3 to TRBJ2-3; weak D call: TRBD1 (6 bases). Deletions cut 1 base from V and 2 bases from J, with 10 bases between. Germline values: CDR1 SGHNT, CDR2 YENEEA. The CDR3 is 15 residues long. CDR3 DNA: TGTGCCAGCAGCTTAGGGCAGGGACACACAGATACGCAGTATTTT. Its translation is CASSLGQGHTDTQYF.

The sample holds a few counts of this clonotype. The chain combines TRBV5-1 with TRBJ2-2; TRBD2 matches at 10 bases. This CDR3 is built from 18 residues. The V gene's germline CDR1 is SGHRS and CDR2 YFSETQ. With V trimmed by 0 bases and J by 0 bases, 5 bases remained unmatched. CDR3 bases: TGCGCCAGCAGCTTGGTGGTAGCGGGGGGACCGAACACCGGGGAGCTGTTTTTT. The encoded protein is CASSLVVAGGPNTGELFF.

This clonotype has ten or more counts. V gene TRBV29-1 combines with J gene TRBJ1-1, with 7 bases matching TRBD1. The J segment lost 6 bases and the V segment lost 7 bases, leaving 2 bases of the junction unmatched. Germline loops: CDR1 SQVTM, CDR2 ANQGSEA. The CDR3 spans 10 residues. As DNA, the CDR3 is TGCAGCGGGACAGGAGCTGAAGCTTTCTTT. This translates into CSGTGAEAFF.

In the case of this clonotype: With a much larger clone just one base away, this may be a read error. The chain carries TRBV13 and TRBJ2-3; 8 nucleotides align to TRBD1. The ends lost 2 bases at V and 7 bases at J; junction bases unmatched: 8. CDR3 length: 15 amino acids. Germline CDR1 reads PRHDT; CDR2 reads FYEKMQ (reference sequence). Here the CDR3 reads CASSLTSGGENTQYF. The DNA for the CDR3 is TGTGCCAGCAGCTTAACCTCAGGGGGCGAAAATACGCAGTATTTT.

V usage is TRBV18 and J usage is TRBJ2-1; D is possibly TRBD1 (6 bases). This CDR3 has 16 amino acids. Germline V gene sequence: CDR1 KGHSH, CDR2 LQKENI. The V end was cut by 6 bases, the J end by 15 bases, with 30 bases between. DNA for the CDR3: TGTGCCAGCTCCCAAACGAATTACAGGGACGTAGCCCCTCGGTTCTTC. Translated: CASSQTNYRDVAPRFF.

The sample holds many counts of this clonotype. The genes are TRBV6-5 and TRBJ2-1; D remains ambiguous. The V gene lost 3 bases and the J gene lost 3 bases, with 9 bases spanning the gap. The CDR3 has 14 amino acids. The germline V gene has CDR1 MNHEY and CDR2 SVGAGI. The CDR3 DNA reads as TGTGCCAGCAGTTATGCCTCGCGCTACAATGAGCAGTTCTTC. Protein product: CASSYASRYNEQFF.

This clonotype was detected ten times or more. The chain joins TRBV5-1 to TRBJ2-3, with 11 positions matching TRBD2. CDR3 size: 14 residues. The V gene's germline CDR1 is SGHRS and CDR2 YFSETQ. The trim removed 1 base at V and 5 bases at J, leaving 0 bases unmatched. Written as DNA, the CDR3 is TGCGCCAGCAGCTTGACTAGCGGGAGAGATACGCAGTATTTT. Translation gives CASSLTSGRDTQYF. Looking up the rest from reference TRBV5-1 and TRBJ2-3 gives the full variable domain: KAGVTQTPRYLIKTRGQQVTLSCSPISGHRSVSWYQQTPGQGLQFLFEYFSETQRNKGNFPGRFSGRQFSNSRSEMNVSTLELGDSALYLCASSLTSGRDTQYFGPGTRLTVL.

This clonotype has at least ten counts. The V call is TRBV5-1, the J call TRBJ2-6; D is possibly TRBD1 or TRBD2 (5 bases each). Trimming removed 0 bases from V and 0 bases from J, with 13 bases in between. Germline-derived CDR1 and CDR2 are SGHRS and YFSETQ. CDR3 length equals 18 residues. The chain's CDR3 is CASSLAGTHFSGANVLTF. CDR3 in DNA: TGCGCCAGCAGCTTGGCCGGGACCCACTTCTCTGGGGCCAACGTCCTGACTTTC.

This clonotype turned up a few times. The chain's CDR3 is CSVEFSRDSRNIQYF. Here the CDR3 DNA reads TGCAGCGTTGAGTTTAGCCGGGACAGCAGAAACATTCAGTACTTC. The chain combines TRBV29-1 with TRBJ2-4; 7 positions match TRBD1. The CDR3 loop spans 15 amino acids. Germline V gives CDR1 SQVTM, CDR2 ANQGSEA. Losses at the gene ends were 3 bases for V and 6 bases for J; bases not matched to a gene: 11. The whole variable domain, remainder taken from reference TRBV29-1 and TRBJ2-4, is SAVISQKPSRDICQRGTSLTIQCQVDSQVTMMFWYRQQPGQSLTLIATANQGSEATYESGFVIDKFPISRPNLTFSTLTVSNMSPEDSSIYLCSVEFSRDSRNIQYFGAGTRLSVL.

The gene calls are TRBV21-1 and TRBJ1-3; the D call of TRBD1 is as the table states it, not checked on the DNA. TRBV21-1 is an annotated pseudogene. The CDR3 is 17 residues long. The CDR3 is CASSKPGQGFSGNTIYF. In DNA form, the CDR3 reads TGTGCCAGCAGCAAACCGGGACAGGGTTTCTCTGGAAACACCATATATTTT.

The chain employs TRBV15 and TRBJ1-3, with D uncertain. The CDR3 contains 15 residues. Deletions cut 0 bases from V and 5 bases from J, with 11 bases between. Germline V gene lookup returns CDR1 LNHNV and CDR2 YYDKDF (reference sequence). The CDR3 protein is CATSRDLRNRNTIYF. CDR3 DNA sequence: TGTGCCACCAGCAGAGATCTCAGGAACCGAAACACCATATATTTT.

This clonotype appeared a few times. The chain couples TRBV6-1 to TRBJ2-7, with D perhaps given as TRBD1 or TRBD2 (6 bases each). The CDR3 extends over 14 amino acids. From germline, CDR1 is MNHNS and CDR2 SASEGT. The germline V and J ends were trimmed by 10 bases and 2 bases, with 18 bases remaining between them. The CDR3 here is CATSQGRGAYEQYF. DNA of the CDR3: TGTGCCACCTCACAGGGAAGGGGGGCCTACGAGCAGTACTTC.

In its sample, this clonotype was seen a few times. This sequence joins TRBV5-1 and TRBJ1-5; TRBD1 aligns across 8 bases. The germline gives CDR1 SGHRS, CDR2 YFSETQ. This CDR3 contains 16 residues. J gave up 2 bases and V 2 bases, and 6 bases lay outside the gene matches. The CDR3 here is CASSLTGGGGNQPQHF. The CDR3 region has the DNA TGCGCCAGCAGCTTAACAGGGGGAGGTGGCAATCAGCCCCAGCATTTT.

This clonotype was picked up a small number of times. The chain has TRBV28 and TRBJ1-6; D is unresolved. This CDR3 has 14 amino acids. V lost 5 bases, J lost 5 bases, and 10 bases lay in between. Germline V gene lookup returns CDR1 MDHEN and CDR2 SYDVKM. This chain's CDR3 is CASSPGPDNSPLHF. DNA for the CDR3: TGTGCCAGCAGTCCGGGCCCTGATAATTCACCCCTCCACTTT.

The sample holds many counts of this clonotype. The chain joins TRBV5-1 to TRBJ1-4, with a weak D call TRBD1 (5 bases). Trimming removed 5 bases at V and 5 bases at J, with 22 bases between. Germline CDR1 SGHRS, CDR2 YFSETQ. The CDR3 is 17 amino acids. The CDR3 DNA reads TGCGCCAGCAGACTGGGGAGCCAGGGCGTTTCCAATGAAAAACTGTTTTTT. Translation gives CASRLGSQGVSNEKLFF.

This clonotype was detected ten times or more. This chain links TRBV12-3 or TRBV12-4 with TRBJ2-2; either TRBD1 or TRBD2 may fit D (6 bases each). The CDR3 is 15 residues long. V was cut by 3 bases and J by 7 bases, with 15 bases left in between. The CDR3 DNA reads TGTGCCAGCAGTTTCCTGGGGGGCGTAATCGGGGAGCTGTTTTTT. This encodes CASSFLGGVIGELFF.

This clonotype was seen just once. A much larger clone lies a single base off, so this may be a read error. This sequence joins TRBV3-1 and TRBJ2-3, with unresolved D. Between the trimmed V and J ends, which lost 7 bases and 1 base, there was a span of 24 bases. The CDR3 totals 18 residues. The germline V gene has CDR1 LGHDT and CDR2 YNNKEL (reference sequence). DNA for the CDR3: TGTGCCAGCACCTCCACCACCCTTAAGACGGGCGGCACAGATACGCAGTATTTT. Translated, it gives CASTSTTLKTGGTDTQYF.